This T cell receptor beta chain was sequenced in a study of blood T cells in healthy people across ages. The use of a sample-barcoded 5' primer and a J-beta primer mix characterized a second PCR of roughly 6 to 12 cycles. TCRdb analysed the 5' RACE reads with MiXCR anew, one entry per CDR3 protein. This table has some 1 million distinct CDR3 sequences, around 45% appearing once. The CDR3 runs to 17 residues. Germline assignment: CDR1 LGHDT and CDR2 YNNKEL (reference sequence). V shed 0 bases and J 5 bases; nucleotides not matched to a gene: 7. The origin of this receptor is a woman aged 55-69 years in good health. The V and J genes are TRBV3-1 and TRBJ2-3; 11 positions agree with TRBD1. The sample taken for sequencing was blood. The CDR3 DNA is TGTGCCAGCAGCCAAGATCGCGGGACAGGGGGGGGAGATACGCAGTATTTT. As protein: CASSQDRGTGGGDTQYF.